This passage covers 26 T cell receptor beta chains from one sample sequenced in a study of T cell responses to AZD1222 COVID-19 vaccine. The repertoire was sequenced with immunoSEQ multiplex PCR; TCRdb's copy has only in-frame clones and lacks some. The sample lists roughly 120,000 clones; about 90% were seen once. The sequenced sample was peripheral blood, obtained on day 0 of MenACWY control vaccination. Receptors were obtained from an adult in good health.

This clone was counted a single time. The chain employs TRBV19 and TRBJ1-2; no reliable D call. The CDR3 runs 16 residues. Trimming left V 4 bases short and J 2 bases short, with 17 bases between. CDR1 and CDR2 (germline): LNHDA, SQIVND (reference sequence). The CDR3 DNA follows: TGTGCCAGTAGTAAGGACGGCACGACTCGCAACTATGGCTACACCTTC. Its translation: CASSKDGTTRNYGYTF.

This clone has more than one count but fewer than ten. This chain connects TRBV29-1 to TRBJ2-7; 9 bases are shared with TRBD2. The V segment lost 4 bases and the J segment 4 bases; nucleotides outside the gene matches: 8. The CDR3 has 14 amino acids. Germline V gene lookup returns CDR1 SQVTM and CDR2 ANQGSEA. The CDR3 is CSVVPGTSSYEQYF. DNA for the CDR3: TGCAGCGTTGTTCCTGGGACTAGCTCATACGAGCAGTACTTC.

The genes are TRBV20-1 and TRBJ2-7; 7 bases fit TRBD1. The length of the CDR3 is 11 residues. Germline V gene data show CDR1 as DFQATT and CDR2 as SNEGSKA (reference sequence). V gave up 6 bases and J gave up 12 bases; unmatched junction bases: 11. CDR3 sequence: CSAPTGISPYF. CDR3 in DNA: TGCAGTGCCCCGACAGGGATCAGTCCGTACTTC.

This rearrangement joins TRBV5-1 to TRBJ1-1; 8 positions match TRBD1. CDR1 is SGHRS, CDR2 YFSETQ, per germline. The J segment lost 1 base and the V segment lost 3 bases, leaving 8 bases of the junction unmatched. The CDR3 is 16 residues long. The CDR3 is CASSSITGGANTEAFF. CDR3 nucleotides: TGCGCCAGCAGCTCAATCACAGGGGGGGCGAACACTGAAGCTTTCTTT.

J is TRBJ2-5 and V is TRBV18; 9 nucleotides agree with TRBD1. With V trimmed by 6 bases and J by 4 bases, 6 bases remained unmatched. This CDR3 contains 14 residues. CDR1 and CDR2 from the germline V gene are KGHSH and LQKENI. CDR3 sequence: CASSLTGGRETQYF. In DNA form, the CDR3 reads TGTGCCAGCTCGCTTACAGGGGGCCGAGAGACCCAGTACTTC.

Only one count was recorded for this clone. The V gene is TRBV5-1, the J gene TRBJ2-3; D uncertain. The CDR3 is 14 amino acids. Germline V gene sequence: CDR1 SGHRS, CDR2 YFSETQ. V was shortened by 3 bases and J by 2 bases, with 10 bases between the two germline ends. The CDR3 DNA is TGCGCCAGCAGCTACGACCCGCCCACAGATACGCAGTATTTT. Its translation: CASSYDPPTDTQYF.

This chain uses TRBV7-3 with TRBJ2-1; 10 nucleotides align to TRBD2. Per the germline V gene, CDR1 is SGHTA and CDR2 is FQGTGA. The CDR3 is made up of 15 amino acids. The J segment lost 8 bases and the V segment lost 5 bases, leaving 9 bases of the junction unmatched. The CDR3 is CASSERAGGTYEQFF. In nucleotides, the CDR3 is TGTGCCAGCAGCGAAAGAGCGGGAGGGACCTATGAGCAGTTCTTC.

The chain links TRBV12-3 or TRBV12-4 to TRBJ1-3; no clear D gene. V was shortened by 2 bases and J by 2 bases, with 1 base between the two germline ends. CDR3 size: 12 residues. The CDR3 spells CASSLTGNTIYF. The CDR3 DNA reads TGTGCCAGCAGTTTAACTGGAAACACCATATATTTT.

The chain has TRBV19 and TRBJ2-7; maybe TRBD2 (5 bases). CDR1 is LNHDA, CDR2 SQIVND, per germline (reference sequence). This CDR3 is 14 amino acids long. Trimming took 5 bases from V and 0 from J, leaving 11 bases between them. CDR3 region: CASSLRGRSYEQYF. The CDR3 DNA reads TGTGCCAGTAGTCTACGCGGGCGCTCCTACGAGCAGTACTTC.

To note about this clone: At one of its ends the junction is not consistent with the germline gene, which may arise from a read error. The chain uses TRBV4-2 and TRBJ2-2; TRBD2 might be the D (6 bases). CDR3 length: 15 amino acids. Germline CDR1 and CDR2: LGHNA and YNFKEQ. In DNA, the CDR3 is TGTGCCAGCAGCCAATCAGGGACTCTGACCGTGGAGCTGTTTTTT. Translated: CASSQSGTLTVELFF.

The chain combines TRBV20-1 with TRBJ2-7; a weak D match, TRBD2 (6 bases). This CDR3 is 14 amino acids long. Per germline, CDR1 DFQATT and CDR2 SNEGSKA (reference sequence). Between the trimmed V and J ends, which lost 3 bases and 3 bases, there was a span of 15 bases. The CDR3 DNA follows: TGCAGTGCTAGTAGTCTAGCGAGTTACTACGAGCAGTACTTC. Amino acids: CSASSLASYYEQYF.

This chain uses TRBV4-1 with TRBJ2-5; D is unclear. Germline V gene lookup returns CDR1 MGHRA and CDR2 YSYEKL. The CDR3 consists of 13 residues. V was clipped by 3 bases and J by 4 bases, with 9 bases between them. The CDR3 protein is CASSQREIETQYF. DNA of the CDR3: TGCGCCAGCAGCCAGCGCGAGATAGAGACCCAGTACTTC.

This chain uses TRBV3-1 (or the pseudogene TRBV3-2) with TRBJ1-1, with a weak D call TRBD1 (5 bases). V shed 1 base and J shed 5 bases, with 11 bases lying between them. The germline V gene has CDR1 LGHDT and CDR2 YNNKEL (reference sequence). The CDR3 contains 14 residues. The CDR3 DNA sequence: TGTGCCAGCAGCCAAGCAGGGAGGGAGACTGAAGCTTTCTTT. Residues: CASSQAGRETEAFF.

The chain links TRBV11-2 to TRBJ1-2; D gene unclear. Germline V gene sequence: CDR1 SGHAT, CDR2 FQNNGV. V lost 5 bases and J lost 3, with 16 bases in between. This CDR3 spans 15 amino acids. This chain's CDR3 is CASSPKVTEYYGYTF. For the CDR3, the DNA is TGTGCCAGCAGCCCCAAGGTGACCGAGTACTATGGCTACACCTTC. The whole variable domain, remainder taken from reference TRBV11-2 and TRBJ1-2, is EAGVAQSPRYKIIEKRQSVAFWCNPISGHATLYWYQQILGQGPKLLIQFQNNGVVDDSQLPKDRFSAERLKGVDSTLKIQPAKLEDSAVYLCASSPKVTEYYGYTFGSGTRLTVV.

The V and J genes are TRBV5-1 and TRBJ1-4, with D maybe TRBD1 (6 bases). Trimming pared 1 base from V and 3 bases from J, leaving 13 bases between. Germline V gene sequence: CDR1 SGHRS, CDR2 YFSETQ. There are 16 residues in the CDR3. The CDR3: CASSLQGIVPNEKLFF. The CDR3 DNA reads as TGCGCCAGCAGCTTGCAGGGGATTGTGCCTAATGAAAAACTGTTTTTT.

The V and J genes are TRBV27 and TRBJ1-2, with TRBD1 identical over 8 bases. CDR1 is MNHEY and CDR2 is SMNVEV in the germline V gene (reference sequence). The length of the CDR3 is 18 residues. V lost 3 bases, J lost 1 base, and 13 bases stayed unmatched. Here the CDR3 reads CASSLRGMQGALNYGYTF. The CDR3 region has the DNA TGTGCCAGCAGTTTGCGGGGCATGCAGGGGGCCCTTAACTATGGCTACACCTTC.

CDR3 amino acids: CASSLQGLIQETQYF. CDR3 coding DNA: TGTGCCAGCAGCTTACAGGGACTGATCCAAGAGACCCAGTACTTC. J is TRBJ2-5 and V is TRBV7-9; the D gene is possibly TRBD2 (6 bases). The CDR3 is 15 residues long. V gave up 2 bases and J gave up 1 base, with 11 bases separating them. The V gene's germline CDR1 is SEHNR and CDR2 FQNEAQ (reference sequence). Full variable domain (remainder filled in from reference TRBV7-9 and TRBJ2-5): DTGVSQNPRHKITKRGQNVTFRCDPISEHNRLYWYRQTLGQGPEFLTYFQNEAQLEKSRLLSDRFSAERPKGSFSTLEIQRTEQGDSAMYLCASSLQGLIQETQYFGPGTRLLVL.

The rearrangement joins TRBV28 to TRBJ2-1; D may be TRBD1 (5 bases). The germline gives CDR1 MDHEN, CDR2 SYDVKM. V was shortened by 2 bases and J by 8 bases, with 13 bases between the two germline ends. The CDR3 is 14 residues long. CDR3: CASSLLIQGHEQFF. The CDR3 DNA sequence: TGTGCCAGCAGTTTACTAATCCAGGGCCATGAGCAGTTCTTC.

V and J are TRBV5-1 and TRBJ2-1; 10 bases align to TRBD1. Trimming cost V 4 bases and J 8 bases; bases outside gene matches: 12. The germline CDR1 and CDR2 sequences are SGHRS and YFSETQ. The CDR3 is 16 residues long. CDR3 coding DNA: TGCGCCAGCAGCCTACGGACAGGGGGACCGTACTATGAGCAGTTCTTC. Translating gives CASSLRTGGPYYEQFF.

This sequence joins TRBV11-2 and TRBJ1-5; 9 nucleotides align to TRBD1. The CDR3 runs to 18 residues. V was pared by 1 base and J by 2 bases, with 9 bases of the junction left unmatched. Germline CDR1 and CDR2: SGHAT and FQNNGV. CDR3 protein: CASSLGGQGSSGNQPQHF. As DNA, the CDR3 is TGTGCCAGCAGCTTAGGGGGACAGGGCTCATCTGGCAATCAGCCCCAGCATTTT.

The chain recombines TRBV19 with TRBJ1-2, with D tentatively TRBD1 (6 bases). Germline V gene data show CDR1 as LNHDA and CDR2 as SQIVND (reference sequence). The ends were cut back, 10 bases at V and 8 bases at J, with 14 bases in the middle. The CDR3 consists of 11 residues. The CDR3: CAITAGHGYTF. The CDR3 region has the DNA TGTGCCATCACCGCGGGACACGGCTACACCTTC.

This clone was seen a single time. As DNA, the CDR3 is TGTGCCAGCAGGATAGAGTCTATCCCCTACAATGAGCAGTTCTTC. Its translation: CASRIESIPYNEQFF. The V gene is TRBV28, the J gene TRBJ2-1; D call uncertain. CDR1 is MDHEN, CDR2 SYDVKM, per germline. Trimming cost V 6 bases and J 2 bases, with 14 bases left between them. The CDR3 totals 15 residues.

The chain has TRBV28 and TRBJ1-2; 11 nucleotides match TRBD1. The V segment lost 6 bases and the J segment 4 bases; nucleotides outside the gene matches: 7. Germline V gives CDR1 MDHEN, CDR2 SYDVKM. The length of the CDR3 is 15 residues. CDR3 in DNA: TGTGCCAGCAGCCCGGACAGGGGGCGGGTCTATGGCTACACCTTC. Translated, it gives CASSPDRGRVYGYTF.

The gene calls are TRBV9 and TRBJ1-6; D is undetermined. Germline loops: CDR1 SGDLS, CDR2 YYNGEE. V shed 0 bases and J shed 8 bases, with 9 bases lying between them. The CDR3 covers 14 residues. CDR3 sequence: CASSVGREDSPLHF. The CDR3, as DNA: TGTGCCAGCAGCGTAGGGAGGGAAGATTCACCCCTCCACTTT.

The chain uses TRBV19 and TRBJ1-4; D uncertain. Germline-derived CDR1 and CDR2 are LNHDA and SQIVND (reference sequence). V lost 4 bases and J 13 bases, leaving 13 bases between the germline ends. The CDR3 is made up of 12 amino acids. The CDR3 spells CASSTHGRSLFF. For the CDR3, the DNA is TGTGCCAGTAGTACCCATGGCCGATCACTGTTTTTT.

This clone was observed a few times. The gene calls are TRBV3-1 (or the pseudogene TRBV3-2) and TRBJ1-1; tentative D call: TRBD1 (6 bases). V dropped 3 bases and J dropped 4 bases, with 24 bases sitting between them. Germline CDR1 and CDR2: LGHDT and YNNKEL (reference sequence). The CDR3 loop spans 18 amino acids. The CDR3 coding sequence is TGTGCCAGCAGCCAGACCCGGGACACCATACCGACGCGCACTGAAGCTTTCTTT. It is translated as CASSQTRDTIPTRTEAFF.